This T cell receptor (beta chain) comes out of a study of T-cell reconstitution after alpha-beta-depleted transplantation in children. General study points: Surviving recipient T cells and intrathymic progenitors accounted for some patients' high TCRbeta diversity at day 60. From newly produced T cells came most of the T-cell counts and diversity one year after transplant. Alpha-beta T cells present about two months after transplant were reported to originate from several hundred expanded graft clones.

Of note for this clonotype: Antigen specificity is unknown.

Trimming cost V 0 bases and J 8 bases, with 17 bases left between them. The CDR3 spans 16 residues. Looked up from germline, CDR1 is MNHEY and CDR2 is SMNVEV (reference sequence). Preparation of the TCRbeta library used unique molecular identifiers. TCRdb recomputed calls from the PCR reads with MiXCR, one row per CDR3 protein. The top ten hold just under 5% of the sample, which has hundreds of thousands of distinct CDR3 sequences, 15% to 20% seen once. This receptor was identified in a male patient between 10 and 17 years old who had a stem cell transplant for acute lymphoblastic leukemia, so the T cells may come from the graft donor. Material: PBMCs, mostly from graft donor cells, obtained 360 days after TCRalphabeta/CD19-depleted stem cell transplant. V is TRBV27 and J is TRBJ2-1; tentatively, D is TRBD2 (6 bases). The CDR3 here is CASSLSISFAGHEQFF. The CDR3 bases are TGTGCCAGCAGTTTATCCATTTCTTTTGCGGGACATGAGCAGTTCTTC.